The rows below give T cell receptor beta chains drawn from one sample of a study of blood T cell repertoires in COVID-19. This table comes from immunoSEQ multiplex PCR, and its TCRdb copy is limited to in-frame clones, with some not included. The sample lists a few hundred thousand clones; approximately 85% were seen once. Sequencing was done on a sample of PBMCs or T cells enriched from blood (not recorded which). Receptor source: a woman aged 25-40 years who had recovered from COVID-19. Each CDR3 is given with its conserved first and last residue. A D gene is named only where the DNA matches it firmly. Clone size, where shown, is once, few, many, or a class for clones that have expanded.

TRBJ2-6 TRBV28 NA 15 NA CASSFMTGSGNVLTF TGTGCCAGCAGTTTTATGACGGGCTCGGGAAACGTCCTGACTTTC
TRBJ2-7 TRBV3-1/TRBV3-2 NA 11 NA CASSQAVEQYF TGTGCCAGCAGCCAAGCGGTCGAGCAGTACTTC
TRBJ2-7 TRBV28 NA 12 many CASSKGAYEQYF TGTGCCAGCAGCAAGGGGGCCTACGAGCAGTACTTC
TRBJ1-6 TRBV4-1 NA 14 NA CASSHPFSDAPLHF TGCGCCAGCAGCCACCCATTCTCTGATGCGCCCCTCCACTTT
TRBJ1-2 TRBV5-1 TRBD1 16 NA CASSLAPTGGNYGYTF TGCGCCAGCAGCTTGGCCCCTACAGGGGGCAACTATGGCTACACCTTC
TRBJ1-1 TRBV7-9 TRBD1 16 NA CASSLARSTGDTEAFF TGTGCCAGCAGCTTAGCCCGATCGACAGGGGACACTGAAGCTTTCTTT
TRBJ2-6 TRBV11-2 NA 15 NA CASSLAVSGANVLTF TGTGCCAGCAGCTTAGCGGTCTCTGGGGCCAACGTCCTGACTTTC
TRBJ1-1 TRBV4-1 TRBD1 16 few CASSEGTGGWNTEAFF TGCGCCAGCAGCGAGGGGACAGGGGGATGGAACACTGAAGCTTTCTTT
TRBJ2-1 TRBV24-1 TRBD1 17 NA CATSDVMAGTAHNEQFF TGTGCCACCAGTGACGTTATGGCCGGGACAGCCCACAATGAGCAGTTCTTC
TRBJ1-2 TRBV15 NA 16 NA CATSRDLRQEGYGYTF TGTGCCACCAGCAGAGACCTCAGGCAGGAAGGCTATGGCTACACCTTC
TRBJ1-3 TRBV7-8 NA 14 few CASSGTGTGNTIYF TGTGCCAGCAGCGGTACAGGGACTGGAAACACCATATATTTT
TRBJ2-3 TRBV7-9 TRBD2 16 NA CASSSDLAGGPNTQYF TGTGCCAGCAGCTCAGACCTAGCGGGAGGGCCAAATACGCAGTATTTT
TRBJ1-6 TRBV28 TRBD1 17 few CASSTGQAGDSRSPLHF TGTGCCAGCAGTACCGGACAGGCCGGGGATTCGCGTTCACCCCTCCACTTT
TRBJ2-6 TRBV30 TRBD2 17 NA CAWSGERGSSGANVLTF TGTGCCTGGAGTGGAGAGCGGGGAAGCTCTGGGGCCAACGTCCTGACTTTC
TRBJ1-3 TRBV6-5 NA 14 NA CASSYAGGSDTIYF TGTGCCAGCAGTTACGCAGGTGGATCGGACACCATATATTTT
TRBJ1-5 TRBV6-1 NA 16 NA CASSDRWTASNQPQHF TGTGCCAGCAGTGACCGGTGGACAGCAAGCAATCAGCCCCAGCATTTT
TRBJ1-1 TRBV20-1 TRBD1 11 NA CSGGQGTEAFF TGCAGTGGAGGACAGGGAACTGAAGCTTTCTTT
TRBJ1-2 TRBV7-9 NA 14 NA CASSIRRELDGYTF TGTGCCAGCAGCATACGCCGGGAGCTAGATGGCTACACCTTC
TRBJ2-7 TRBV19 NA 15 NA CASSTGDPSSYEQYF TGTGCCAGTAGTACGGGGGACCCTAGCTCCTACGAGCAGTACTTC
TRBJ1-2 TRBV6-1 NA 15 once CASSEWSRGGGGYTF TGTGCCAGCAGTGAATGGTCCAGGGGCGGTGGGGGCTACACCTTC
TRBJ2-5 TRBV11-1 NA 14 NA CASSRAAGPETQYF TGTGCCAGCAGCCGCGCGGCGGGTCCCGAGACCCAGTACTTC
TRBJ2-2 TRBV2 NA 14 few CASSNGQRTGELFF TGTGCCAGCAGTAACGGACAGCGCACCGGGGAGCTGTTTTTT
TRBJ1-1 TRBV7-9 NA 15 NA CASSRAQGTRTEAFF TGTGCCAGCAGCCGGGCCCAGGGGACGAGGACTGAAGCTTTCTTT
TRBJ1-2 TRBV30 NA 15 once CAWSVLRVSTGGYTF TGTGCCTGGAGTGTACTGAGGGTCTCGACTGGTGGCTACACCTTC
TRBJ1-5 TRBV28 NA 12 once CASPDTNQPQHF TGTGCCAGTCCGGACACCAATCAGCCCCAGCATTTT
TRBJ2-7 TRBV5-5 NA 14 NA CASSFGSDSYEQYF TGTGCCAGCAGCTTTGGGTCGGACAGCTACGAGCAGTACTTC
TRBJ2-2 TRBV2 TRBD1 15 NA CASRVGQGSTGELFF TGTGCCAGCAGAGTTGGACAGGGAAGTACCGGGGAGCTGTTTTTT
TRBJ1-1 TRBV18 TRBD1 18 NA CASSPPRDRGRVSTEAFF TGTGCCAGCTCACCACCCCGGGACAGGGGGCGGGTAAGCACTGAAGCTTTCTTT
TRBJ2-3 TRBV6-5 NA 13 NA CASSSSRADTQYF TGTGCCAGCAGCTCATCGAGAGCAGATACGCAGTATTTT
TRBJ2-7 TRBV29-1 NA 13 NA CSVRGTITYEQYF TGCAGCGTCCGGGGGACCATAACCTACGAGCAGTACTTC
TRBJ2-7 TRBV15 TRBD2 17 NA CATSRESRTSGSYEQYF TGTGCCACCAGCAGAGAATCCCGGACTAGCGGATCCTACGAGCAGTACTTC
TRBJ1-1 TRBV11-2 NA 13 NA CASSTDRNTEAFF TGTGCCAGCAGCACCGACAGGAACACTGAAGCTTTCTTT
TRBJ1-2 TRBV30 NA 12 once CAWSTTGYGYTF TGTGCCTGGAGCACAACAGGGTATGGCTACACCTTC
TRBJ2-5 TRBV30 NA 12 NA CAWNLAGETQYF TGTGCCTGGAACCTGGCAGGAGAGACCCAGTACTTC
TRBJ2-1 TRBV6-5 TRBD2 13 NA CASRLAGYNEQFF TGTGCCAGCAGGCTAGCGGGGTACAATGAGCAGTTCTTC
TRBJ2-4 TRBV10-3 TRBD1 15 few CAISGGQAGKNIQYF TGTGCCATCAGTGGGGGACAGGCGGGTAAAAACATTCAGTACTTC
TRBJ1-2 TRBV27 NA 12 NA CASSSTGLGYTF TGTGCCAGCAGTTCGACAGGCTTAGGCTACACCTTC
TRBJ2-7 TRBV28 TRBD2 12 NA CARGGGPYEQYF TGTGCCCGCGGGGGGGGGCCCTACGAGCAGTACTTC
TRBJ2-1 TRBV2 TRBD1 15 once CASSDRDRGTYEQFF TGTGCCAGCAGCGACCGGGACAGGGGCACTTATGAGCAGTTCTTC
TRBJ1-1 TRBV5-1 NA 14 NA CASSLAWGGLEAFF TGCGCCAGCAGCTTGGCCTGGGGAGGGCTTGAAGCTTTCTTT
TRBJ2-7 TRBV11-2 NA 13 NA CASSLVLPYEQYF TGTGCCAGCAGCTTAGTTCTCCCCTACGAGCAGTACTTC
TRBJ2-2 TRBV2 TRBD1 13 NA CASSRQGPGELFF TGTGCCAGCAGTCGACAGGGCCCCGGGGAGCTGTTTTTT
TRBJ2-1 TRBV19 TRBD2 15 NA CASSIVAGAYNEQFF TGTGCCAGTAGTATAGTGGCGGGAGCCTACAATGAGCAGTTCTTC
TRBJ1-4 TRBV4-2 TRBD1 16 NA CASSQDRAGGDEKLFF TGTGCCAGCAGCCAAGATAGGGCAGGGGGTGATGAAAAACTGTTTTTT
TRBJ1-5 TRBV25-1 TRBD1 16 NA CASSPPRRTGYQPQHF TGTGCCAGCAGTCCTCCCCGCCGGACAGGGTATCAGCCCCAGCATTTT
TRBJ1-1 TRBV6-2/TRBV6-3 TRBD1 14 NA CASSGRDRVGEAFF TGTGCCAGCAGTGGAAGGGACAGGGTAGGAGAAGCTTTCTTT
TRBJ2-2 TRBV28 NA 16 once CASSPIAIPDTGELFF TGTGCCAGCAGCCCCATCGCTATCCCGGACACCGGGGAGCTGTTTTTT
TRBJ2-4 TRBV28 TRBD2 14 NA CASSPYGGGNIQYF TGTGCCAGCAGCCCCTATGGGGGGGGAAACATTCAGTACTTC
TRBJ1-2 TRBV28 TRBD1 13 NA CASSYRGLLGYTF TGTGCCAGCAGTTACAGGGGATTGTTAGGCTACACCTTC
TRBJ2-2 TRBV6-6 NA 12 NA CASGVGAGELFF TGTGCCAGTGGGGTAGGGGCCGGGGAGCTGTTTTTT
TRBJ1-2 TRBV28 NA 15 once CASNDPGGDRRGYTF TGTGCCAGCAACGATCCGGGGGGTGATCGACGTGGCTACACCTTC
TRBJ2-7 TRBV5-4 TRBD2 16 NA CASSRSSGRASYEQYF TGTGCCAGCAGCCGATCTAGCGGGAGGGCCTCCTACGAGCAGTACTTC
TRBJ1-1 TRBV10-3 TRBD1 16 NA CAISERTDRAVTEAFF TGTGCCATCAGTGAGAGGACGGACAGGGCGGTAACTGAAGCTTTCTTT
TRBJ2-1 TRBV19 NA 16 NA CASKLLDSSSYNEQFF TGTGCCAGTAAGTTACTGGACAGCAGCTCCTACAATGAGCAGTTCTTC
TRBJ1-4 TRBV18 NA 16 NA CASSSTTPATNEKLFF TGTGCCAGCTCATCAACGACTCCAGCAACTAATGAAAAACTGTTTTTT
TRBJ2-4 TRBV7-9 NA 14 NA CASSLAGGKNIQYF TGTGCCAGCAGCTTAGCGGGGGGCAAAAACATTCAGTACTTC
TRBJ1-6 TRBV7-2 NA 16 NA CASSLNGGANNSPLHF TGTGCCAGCAGCTTAAATGGAGGGGCCAATAATTCACCCCTCCACTTT
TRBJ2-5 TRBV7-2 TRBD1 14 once CASSSIGQGETQYF TGTGCCAGCAGCTCCATCGGACAGGGGGAGACCCAGTACTTC
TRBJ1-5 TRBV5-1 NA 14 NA CASSLDGVGQPQHF TGCGCCAGCAGCTTGGACGGGGTTGGCCAGCCCCAGCATTTT
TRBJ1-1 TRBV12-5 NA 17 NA CASGLVLTRGVTTEAFF TGTGCTAGTGGTTTGGTATTGACCCGTGGAGTTACGACTGAAGCTTTCTTT